This passage covers 26 T cell receptor beta chains from one sample sequenced in a study of T cells in narcolepsy (dated 2018 in TCRdb). Library construction relied on the immunoSEQ multiplex PCR assay. The table was pulled from immuneACCESS by TCRdb, which kept in-frame rearrangements only. Such tables lose some clones; where checked, under half of the loss comes from unresolved V genes, and the rest has no known cause. The table for this sample lists over 10,000 clones; 85% to 90% of them were counted only once. Jointly, the top ten make up more than 1.5% of the sample. Sequenced sample: CD45RA- memory CD4+ T cells from PBMCs. What this sample's cell subset or site label stands for: memory T cells sorted ex vivo from peripheral blood. The receptors originated from a human donor with narcolepsy.

V is TRBV7-2 and J is TRBJ2-2; no firm D call. CDR3 size: 13 residues. V lost 6 bases and J 1 base, leaving 6 bases between the germline ends. Germline V gene lookup returns CDR1 SGHTA and CDR2 FQGNSA. The CDR3 DNA sequence: TGTGCCAGCAGAAGACTGAACACCGGGGAGCTGTTTTTT. The encoded protein is CASRRLNTGELFF.

This rearrangement joins TRBV30 to TRBJ1-2, with a weak D call TRBD1 (5 bases). Germline V gene data show CDR1 as GTSNPN and CDR2 as SVGIG (reference sequence). The CDR3 is made up of 14 amino acids. With 3 bases removed from V and 5 bases from J, the gap between germline ends came to 16 bases. CDR3 bases: TGTGCCTGGAGCGTAGGCGGGGCGGGATATGGCTACACCTTC. Amino acids: CAWSVGGAGYGYTF.

The chain couples TRBV4-2 to TRBJ1-5, with TRBD1 matching 9 bases. Germline loops: CDR1 LGHNA, CDR2 YNFKEQ. J lost 2 bases, V lost 4 bases, and 3 bases had no gene match. This CDR3 has 15 amino acids. CDR3 in DNA: TGTGCCAGCAGCCGGGACAGGGACGGCAATCAGCCCCAGCATTTT. Translation gives CASSRDRDGNQPQHF.

The gene calls are TRBV6-4 and TRBJ2-3, with TRBD2 matching over 7 bases. Germline values: CDR1 MRHNA, CDR2 SNTAGT. Trimming cost V 2 bases and J 0 bases; bases outside gene matches: 5. This CDR3 spans 16 amino acids. In nucleotides, the CDR3 is TGTGCCAGCAGTGACCGACTAGCAGTTAGCACAGATACGCAGTATTTT. Protein sequence: CASSDRLAVSTDTQYF.

The CDR3 DNA reads as TGCGCCAGCGACACTGGGGGGGGCTCCACTGAAGCTTTCTTT. Residues: CASDTGGGSTEAFF. The chain uses TRBV5-1 and TRBJ1-1; D possibly corresponds to TRBD1 (6 bases). This CDR3 comprises 14 residues. Germline V gives CDR1 SGHRS, CDR2 YFSETQ. The germline V and J ends were trimmed by 7 bases and 4 bases, with 17 bases remaining between them.

The gene calls are TRBV6-1 and TRBJ2-7, with a possible D match to TRBD1 (6 bases). Germline CDR1 MNHNS, CDR2 SASEGT. Trimming left V 6 bases short and J 5 bases short, with 11 bases between. This CDR3 has 12 residues. The CDR3 loop is CASSRGNDEQYF. The CDR3 nucleotides read TGTGCCAGCAGCAGGGGCAATGACGAGCAGTACTTC.

This rearrangement joins TRBV9 to TRBJ2-1, with D perhaps TRBD2 (6 bases). The CDR3 totals 16 residues. Trimming stripped 0 bases from V and 8 bases from J, with 18 bases between. Germline CDR1 reads SGDLS; CDR2 reads YYNGEE. CDR3 DNA sequence: TGTGCCAGCAGCGTAGCGCAAGGGACGGGAGTCGATGAGCAGTTCTTC. Residues: CASSVAQGTGVDEQFF.

This rearrangement joins TRBV5-1 to TRBJ1-4, with 9 nucleotides matching TRBD1. The V gene's germline CDR1 is SGHRS and CDR2 YFSETQ. This CDR3 region has 14 residues. Germline trimming cut 3 bases from V and 8 bases from J; bases unmatched to any gene: 5. CDR3 DNA: TGCGCCAGCAGCTCGGGACAGGGCAGCGAAAAACTGTTTTTT. Amino acid sequence: CASSSGQGSEKLFF.

The J gene is TRBJ1-1, the V gene TRBV30; D gene unclear. V lost 5 bases and J 1 base, leaving 8 bases between the germline ends. Germline loops: CDR1 GTSNPN, CDR2 SVGIG (reference sequence). This CDR3 spans 12 amino acids. This chain's CDR3 is CAWRRRNTEAFF. The CDR3, as DNA: TGTGCCTGGCGGAGGAGGAACACTGAAGCTTTCTTT.

The chain carries TRBV5-1 and TRBJ1-6, with D maybe TRBD1 (6 bases). CDR3 size: 15 residues. V shed 4 bases and J shed 5 bases, with 13 bases lying between them. Germline assignment: CDR1 SGHRS and CDR2 YFSETQ. CDR3: CASSQAGANNSPLHF. CDR3 nucleotide sequence: TGCGCCAGCAGCCAGGCGGGGGCGAATAATTCACCCCTCCACTTT. Variable domain in full (rest from reference TRBV5-1 and TRBJ1-6): KAGVTQTPRYLIKTRGQQVTLSCSPISGHRSVSWYQQTPGQGLQFLFEYFSETQRNKGNFPGRFSGRQFSNSRSEMNVSTLELGDSALYLCASSQAGANNSPLHFGNGTRLTVT.

The chain recombines TRBV1 with TRBJ2-2; TRBD2, the table's D call, lacks a check against the DNA. TRBV1 corresponds to a pseudogene. The CDR3 is made up of 15 amino acids. The DNA of the CDR3 is TGCACCAGCAGCCAAGTGGGAGAGATCGGCGGGGAGCTGTTTTTT. Translated, it gives CTSSQVGEIGGELFF.

This chain links TRBV7-3 with TRBJ2-3; 9 bases align to TRBD2. The V gene's germline CDR1 is SGHTA and CDR2 FQGTGA. The J segment lost 6 bases and the V segment lost 4 bases, leaving 8 bases of the junction unmatched. CDR3 size: 15 residues. The CDR3 nucleotides read TGTGCCAGCAGCTCGAGCCTTAGCGGGAGTGATACGCAGTATTTT. Translated, it gives CASSSSLSGSDTQYF.

The chain recombines TRBV19 with TRBJ2-1; 7 positions agree with TRBD1. CDR1 LNHDA and CDR2 SQIVND come from the germline V gene (reference sequence). J gave up 9 bases and V 3 bases, and 14 bases lay outside the gene matches. The CDR3 sequence is 16 residues long. The DNA of the CDR3 is TGTGCCAGTAGTATTGGACAGGCATACCCCCTACGTGAGCAGTTCTTC. Residues: CASSIGQAYPLREQFF.

V usage is TRBV30 and J usage is TRBJ1-2, with D perhaps TRBD1 (5 bases). This CDR3 spans 13 amino acids. From germline, CDR1 is GTSNPN and CDR2 SVGIG (reference sequence). V was cut by 6 bases and J by 2 bases, with 13 bases left in between. CDR3 amino acids: CACTGSTNYGYTF. CDR3 DNA sequence: TGTGCCTGCACAGGATCCACCAACTATGGCTACACCTTC.

This chain links TRBV18 with TRBJ2-7; TRBD2 is a possible D gene (6 bases). Per germline, CDR1 KGHSH and CDR2 LQKENI. This CDR3 contains 13 residues. With 2 bases removed from V and 5 bases from J, the gap between germline ends came to 10 bases. Here the CDR3 reads CASSPSGGNEQYF. For the CDR3, the DNA is TGTGCCAGCTCACCAAGTGGCGGGAACGAGCAGTACTTC.

The CDR3 sequence is CASSYSWQGEKLFF. The CDR3 DNA reads TGTGCCAGCAGTTACTCGTGGCAGGGAGAAAAACTGTTTTTT. J is TRBJ1-4 and V is TRBV6-6; weak D call: TRBD1 (5 bases). The CDR3 contains 14 residues. In germline, CDR1 is MNHNY, CDR2 SVGAGI (reference sequence). Trimming stripped 0 bases from V and 8 bases from J, with 10 bases between.

J is TRBJ1-1 and V is TRBV7-8, with no clear D. V lost 1 base, J lost 1 base, and 7 bases lay in between. The CDR3 spans 14 residues. The germline V gene has CDR1 SGHVS and CDR2 FQNEAQ. CDR3 DNA sequence: TGTGCCAGCAGCTTAGGACAACCGAACACTGAAGCTTTCTTT. It encodes CASSLGQPNTEAFF.

The rearrangement uses TRBV19 and TRBJ2-5; D perhaps matches TRBD2 (5 bases). Looked up from germline, CDR1 is LNHDA and CDR2 is SQIVND (reference sequence). The CDR3 runs 16 residues. V was shortened by 4 bases and J by 4 bases, with 19 bases between the two germline ends. In nucleotides, the CDR3 is TGTGCCAGTAGTACCTTAGCTGGGCGGGCTCGAGAGACCCAGTACTTC. This translates into CASSTLAGRARETQYF.

This sequence joins TRBV7-6 and TRBJ2-1; D possibly corresponds to TRBD2 (5 bases). CDR3 length: 14 residues. V lost 4 bases and J lost 12, with 19 bases in between. Per the germline V gene, CDR1 is SGHVS and CDR2 is FNYEAQ. Here the CDR3 reads CASSSSYLTIGQFF. CDR3 nucleotides: TGTGCCAGCAGCTCCTCCTACTTGACTATCGGGCAGTTCTTC.

The V gene is TRBV5-1, the J gene TRBJ2-1, with 11 bases lining up with TRBD2. The CDR3 has 18 amino acids. Germline assignment: CDR1 SGHRS and CDR2 YFSETQ. V lost 4 bases, J lost 0 bases, and 9 bases stayed unmatched. Here the CDR3 reads CASSKGTSGPSSYNEQFF. For the CDR3, the DNA is TGCGCCAGCAGCAAGGGGACTAGCGGCCCTAGCTCCTACAATGAGCAGTTCTTC.

The CDR3 region is CASIRGQTSNQPQHF. The CDR3 DNA follows: TGTGCCAGCATAAGGGGACAGACTAGCAATCAGCCCCAGCATTTT. This chain joins TRBV6-1 and TRBJ1-5; 7 positions match TRBD1. This CDR3 has 15 residues. Per germline, CDR1 MNHNS and CDR2 SASEGT. The trim removed 7 bases at V and 0 bases at J, leaving 6 bases unmatched.

The CDR3 nucleotides read TGTGCCAGCAGTGGGCAGGGGAAGGGTTCCTACGAGCAGTACTTC. Translating gives CASSGQGKGSYEQYF. The rearrangement uses TRBV28 and TRBJ2-7; a possible D gene is TRBD1 (6 bases). The CDR3 covers 15 residues. V was cut by 5 bases and J by 1 base, with 15 bases left in between. Germline-derived CDR1 and CDR2 are MDHEN and SYDVKM.

The gene calls are TRBV30 and TRBJ2-3; tentatively, D is TRBD2 (6 bases). Between the trimmed V and J ends, which lost 4 bases and 3 bases, there was a span of 14 bases. CDR1 is GTSNPN, CDR2 SVGIG, per germline (reference sequence). The CDR3 extends over 14 amino acids. CDR3 coding DNA: TGTGCCTGGAACGGGGCTAGCGTAACAGATACGCAGTATTTT. Translating gives CAWNGASVTDTQYF.

The J gene is TRBJ1-2, the V gene TRBV5-6; 8 positions agree with TRBD1. The CDR3 covers 18 residues. The ends lost 1 base at V and 2 bases at J; junction bases unmatched: 13. Looked up from germline, CDR1 is SGHDT and CDR2 is YYEEEE. In DNA form, the CDR3 reads TGTGCCAGCAGCTTGCCTGTGGGTCAGGGGGCCGTAAACTATGGCTACACCTTC. Translated: CASSLPVGQGAVNYGYTF.

The genes are TRBV27 and TRBJ2-1, with 8 bases that match TRBD2. CDR3 length: 13 amino acids. Per the germline V gene, CDR1 is MNHEY and CDR2 is SMNVEV (reference sequence). With V trimmed by 0 bases and J by 12 bases, 4 bases remained unmatched. The CDR3 protein is CASSLSASGSQFF. In nucleotides, the CDR3 is TGTGCCAGCAGTTTATCGGCTAGCGGGTCGCAGTTCTTC.

This clone was recorded once. The chain combines TRBV5-1 with TRBJ2-1; TRBD2 matches 12 bases. Germline lookup yields CDR1 SGHRS and CDR2 YFSETQ. After removal of 0 bases from V and 9 bases from J, the junction contained 7 bases not matched to a gene. The CDR3 runs 16 residues. CDR3 protein: CASSLEGLAGLGEQFF. The CDR3, as DNA: TGCGCCAGCAGCTTGGAGGGACTAGCGGGTTTGGGTGAGCAGTTCTTC.